This T cell receptor (beta chain) was sequenced during a study of memory CD4+ T cells and cytomegalovirus serostatus. In the study overall: Donors were healthy Belgian adults, several CMV seropositive and some 24 seronegative. Notes on the study in general: CD4+ memory repertoires contained about two fifths of the roughly 160 reported CMV TCRbeta sequences.

The sort gate was single viable CD3+CD4+CD8-CD45RO+ cells for memory CD4+ T cells. Donors' CMV status reflects serum IgG against pp150, pp28, p38, p52. Original processing notes: After removing out-of-frame reads, approximately 2.2 million distinct TCRbeta sequences remained. Clones were sequenced by immunoSEQ multiplex PCR, and TCRdb holds only the in-frame ones, with some missing. D and trimming come from the DNA, and the V and J calls and clone size come from that table. The sample records about 56,000 clones, 82% being singletons. Trimming took 6 bases from V and 7 from J, leaving 16 bases between them. The CDR3 runs 14 residues. Per the germline V gene, CDR1 is SNHLY and CDR2 is FYNNEI. Turning to this clone: Antigen specificity is unknown.

V usage is TRBV2 and J usage is TRBJ1-5, with D possibly TRBD1 on 5 matching bases. This clonotype was obtained from an adult in good health and CMV-seronegative. Sequencing was performed on memory CD4+ T cells from blood. The CDR3 sequence is CASREREGPQPQHF. The CDR3 region has the DNA TGTGCCAGCAGGGAAAGAGAGGGGCCCCAGCCCCAGCATTTT.